This T cell receptor beta chain was sequenced for a study of human thymus T cells. Libraries were prepared by immunoSEQ multiplex PCR; TCRdb keeps only in-frame clonotypes and omits some of them. The table has some 46,000 clones, around 94% seen once. The V segment lost 0 bases and the J segment 4 bases; nucleotides outside the gene matches: 3. CDR1 is SGHNT and CDR2 is YYREEE in the germline V gene (reference sequence). The CDR3 is 14 residues long. An approximately 0.45-1 mL peripheral blood aliquot was taken intraoperatively from four of eight donors. Blood DNA came from all available leukocytes, not a fixed cell number.

The TCR sequence derives from a boy younger than two with a congenital heart defect but otherwise immunologically healthy. The sequenced material came from blood. The J gene is TRBJ1-1, the V gene TRBV5-4; the match to TRBD1 covers 7 bases. CDR3 sequence (DNA): TGTGCCAGCAGCTTGGGACAGGGAAGCACTGAAGCTTTCTTT. This codes for CASSLGQGSTEAFF.